Below are 23 T cell receptor beta chains sequenced from a single sample in a study of T cells after yellow fever vaccination. TCRdb called the 5' RACE reads again in MiXCR, with one record for every CDR3 protein. The sample lists 60,000 to 85,000 distinct CDR3 sequences; around 7% were seen once. The source was CD8+ T cells sorted from PBMCs, collected 45 days after the first yellow fever vaccination. All receptors come from a young man who received the YFV17D yellow fever vaccine.

The chain links TRBV7-2 to TRBJ1-1; 7 bases are shared with TRBD1. In germline, CDR1 is SGHTA, CDR2 FQGNSA. The CDR3 runs to 15 residues. The V segment lost 5 bases and the J segment 5 bases; nucleotides outside the gene matches: 11. The CDR3 region has the DNA TGTGCCAGCAGCCGACGAGGGGGCCGGAGGACTGAAGCTTTCTTT. It translates to CASSRRGGRRTEAFF.

This clonotype came up many times. The rearrangement joins TRBV6-5 to TRBJ2-1; unclear D gene. This CDR3 contains 15 residues. The V gene's germline CDR1 is MNHEY and CDR2 SVGAGI. V lost 7 bases and J 4 bases, leaving 17 bases between the germline ends. The CDR3 region is CASTKRGLGYNEQFF. CDR3 sequence (DNA): TGTGCCAGCACCAAGCGTGGGTTGGGTTACAATGAGCAGTTCTTC.

This clonotype was picked up a small number of times. The V and J genes are TRBV4-1 and TRBJ2-5; no reliable D call. The CDR3 extends over 15 amino acids. Trimming shortened V by 3 bases and J by 3 bases, and 14 bases separated the two germline ends. In germline, CDR1 is MGHRA, CDR2 YSYEKL. The CDR3 DNA follows: TGCGCCAGCAGCCACCTACAGAGTTCTAAAGAGACCCAGTACTTC. This encodes CASSHLQSSKETQYF.

This clonotype was observed many times. The V call is TRBV28, the J call TRBJ2-3, with D perhaps assigned TRBD1 or TRBD2 (5 bases each). The germline CDR1 and CDR2 sequences are MDHEN and SYDVKM. The length of the CDR3 is 15 residues. The V gene lost 2 bases and the J gene lost 3 bases, with 12 bases spanning the gap. The CDR3 DNA reads TGTGCCAGCAGTTTAATCCTTGGGGGAACAGATACGCAGTATTTT. Translation gives CASSLILGGTDTQYF.

This clonotype was counted many times. The genes are TRBV3-1 and TRBJ2-1, with D perhaps TRBD2 (6 bases). The CDR3 consists of 14 residues. Germline V gene lookup returns CDR1 LGHDT and CDR2 YNNKEL (reference sequence). With 4 bases removed from V and 8 bases from J, the gap between germline ends came to 15 bases. CDR3 amino acids: CASSLETSGDEQFF. The CDR3 DNA sequence: TGTGCCAGCAGCCTTGAGACTAGTGGGGATGAGCAGTTCTTC.

For this clonotype: A read error may account for a junction end that differs from germline. This chain uses TRBV3-1 with TRBJ2-5; 7 bases fit TRBD2. Germline CDR1 and CDR2: LGHDT and YNNKEL (reference sequence). The CDR3 spans 15 residues. CDR3 sequence: CASTQEWSGEETQYF. CDR3 coding DNA: TGTGCCAGCACCCAAGAGTGGAGCGGGGAAGAGACCCAGTACTTC.

At least ten counts were recorded for this clonotype. The chain combines TRBV5-1 with TRBJ1-2; D is perhaps TRBD1 (5 bases). V was trimmed by 2 bases and J by 8 bases, leaving 16 bases between them. The CDR3 consists of 14 residues. Germline CDR1 and CDR2: SGHRS and YFSETQ. The CDR3 sequence is CASSLDFRDGGYTF. The CDR3 DNA follows: TGCGCCAGCAGCTTAGACTTCCGGGACGGCGGCTACACCTTC.

As regards this clonotype: One end of the junction does not line up with germline, which may come from a read error. The chain joins TRBV7-7 to TRBJ2-3; TRBD2 aligns across 9 bases. CDR3 length: 15 amino acids. Germline V gives CDR1 SSHAT, CDR2 FNYEAQ (reference sequence). CDR3 sequence reads: CASSYAAGGTDTHYF. In nucleotides, the CDR3 is TGTGCTAGCAGCTACGCAGCGGGGGGCACGGATACGCACTATTTT.

At least ten counts were recorded for this clonotype. V and J are TRBV29-1 and TRBJ2-5; TRBD2 is a possible D gene (6 bases). The CDR3 sequence is 15 residues long. V lost 0 bases, J lost 5 bases, and 16 bases lay in between. Germline CDR1 reads SQVTM; CDR2 reads ANQGSEA. This CDR3 reads CSVEEEVSGVETQYF. CDR3 DNA sequence: TGCAGCGTTGAAGAGGAGGTATCGGGGGTGGAGACCCAGTACTTC.

Many counts were recorded for this clonotype. J is TRBJ1-3 and V is TRBV29-1, with D tentatively TRBD1 (6 bases). CDR3 length: 16 residues. Per the germline V gene, CDR1 is SQVTM and CDR2 is ANQGSEA. V gave up 0 bases and J gave up 0 bases, with 12 bases separating them. CDR3 protein: CSVEERTEYSGNTIYF. Written as DNA, the CDR3 is TGCAGCGTTGAAGAGAGGACAGAGTACTCTGGAAACACCATATATTTT.

The table lists this clonotype with many counts. V gene TRBV6-5 combines with J gene TRBJ1-1; possibly TRBD1 for D (6 bases). CDR1 and CDR2 (germline): MNHEY, SVGAGI. The CDR3 sequence is 11 residues long. Trimming shortened V by 6 bases and J by 8 bases, and 10 bases separated the two germline ends. The CDR3 region has the DNA TGTGCCAGCAGCGCCGGGACAGAAGCTTTCTTT. Residues: CASSAGTEAFF.

The table lists this clonotype with a few counts. V and J are TRBV19 and TRBJ2-5, with D perhaps matching TRBD2 (6 bases). With 7 bases removed from V and 6 bases from J, the gap between germline ends came to 18 bases. From germline, CDR1 is LNHDA and CDR2 SQIVND (reference sequence). The length of the CDR3 is 14 residues. CDR3 DNA sequence: TGTGCCAGTACCTCGGGACTGGGTGAGAAGACCCAGTACTTC. Its translation is CASTSGLGEKTQYF.

This clonotype was picked up many times. This rearrangement joins TRBV6-5 to TRBJ1-3, with D unresolved. Trimming pared 0 bases from V and 4 bases from J, leaving 13 bases between. Germline assignment: CDR1 MNHEY and CDR2 SVGAGI. This CDR3 is 16 amino acids long. The DNA for the CDR3 is TGTGCCAGCAGTTACTCCAGTTCCACAGCAGGAAACACCATATATTTT. Residues: CASSYSSSTAGNTIYF.

This clonotype was detected many times. CDR3 region: CASSLAEDGQFF. The DNA of the CDR3 is TGCGCCAGCAGCTTGGCGGAAGACGGGCAGTTCTTC. This chain connects TRBV5-1 to TRBJ2-1; D ambiguous. There are 12 residues in the CDR3. Trimming removed 0 bases from V and 12 bases from J, with 10 bases in between. In germline, CDR1 is SGHRS, CDR2 YFSETQ.

This clonotype has at least ten counts. The V and J genes are TRBV28 and TRBJ2-3, with TRBD2 matching over 10 bases. This CDR3 is built from 16 residues. Looked up from germline, CDR1 is MDHEN and CDR2 is SYDVKM. The J segment lost 5 bases and the V segment lost 8 bases, leaving 13 bases of the junction unmatched. CDR3 DNA: TGTGCCAGCGCGTTACCAGCGGGGGGGCCGGTAGATACGCAGTATTTT. Residues: CASALPAGGPVDTQYF.

This clonotype was seen repeatedly, ten times or more. The V and J genes are TRBV18 and TRBJ2-7, with D maybe TRBD1 (6 bases). CDR1 and CDR2 (germline): KGHSH, LQKENI. This CDR3 is 17 amino acids long. The germline V and J ends were trimmed by 5 bases and 4 bases, with 24 bases remaining between them. The CDR3 sequence: CASSSLPAGAPSYEQYF. The CDR3 coding sequence is TGTGCCAGCTCATCCCTCCCTGCAGGGGCCCCCTCTTACGAGCAGTACTTC.

This clonotype was seen ten or more times. The chain uses TRBV6-5 and TRBJ2-1, with TRBD2 identical over 15 bases. V was clipped by 8 bases and J by 9 bases; unmatched bases: 8. There are 15 residues in the CDR3. Germline CDR1 is MNHEY and CDR2 is SVGAGI. This chain's CDR3 is CASSWTSGGAGEQFF. CDR3 nucleotides: TGTGCCAGCTCCTGGACTAGCGGGGGGGCCGGTGAGCAGTTCTTC.

This clonotype was seen many times. The rearrangement links TRBV6-5 to TRBJ1-2; TRBD1 aligns across 8 bases. V lost 2 bases and J lost 8; bases outside the gene matches: 4. Per germline, CDR1 MNHEY and CDR2 SVGAGI. There are 13 residues in the CDR3. CDR3 sequence: CASSYPGTGGYTF. The CDR3 region has the DNA TGTGCCAGCAGTTACCCGGGGACAGGCGGCTACACCTTC.

This clonotype was seen a handful of times. The genes are TRBV27 and TRBJ1-5, with D unresolved. Germline CDR1 and CDR2: MNHEY and SMNVEV (reference sequence). CDR3 length: 14 amino acids. The V and J ends lost 0 bases and 4 bases respectively, with 7 bases between them. As DNA, the CDR3 is TGTGCCAGCAGTTTATCCGGGGTTAATCAGCCCCAGCATTTT. The encoded protein is CASSLSGVNQPQHF.

This clonotype was observed at least ten times. The chain links TRBV7-9 to TRBJ1-5, with a weak D call TRBD1 (5 bases). CDR3 size: 14 residues. In germline, CDR1 is SEHNR, CDR2 FQNEAQ (reference sequence). The V end lost 5 bases, the J end lost 2 bases, and 10 bases lay between the germline ends. The CDR3 spells CASSGAGGNQPQHF. The CDR3 DNA is TGTGCCAGCAGCGGGGCGGGGGGCAATCAGCCCCAGCATTTT.

This clonotype was observed many times. The V and J genes are TRBV4-2 and TRBJ2-5, with TRBD2 matching over 11 bases. Germline CDR1 and CDR2: LGHNA and YNFKEQ. This CDR3 region has 15 residues. J was trimmed by 5 bases and V by 0 bases; bases with no gene match: 2. The CDR3 here is CASSQDSGGAETQYF. In nucleotides, the CDR3 is TGTGCCAGCAGCCAAGATAGCGGGGGGGCCGAGACCCAGTACTTC.

V gene TRBV12-3 or TRBV12-4 combines with J gene TRBJ2-7; D ambiguous. The ends were cut back, 1 base at V and 3 bases at J, with 13 bases in the middle. The CDR3 runs 15 residues. Written as DNA, the CDR3 is TGTGCCAGCAGTTTAGGTTCAGGAACCCTCTACGAGCAGTACTTC. This codes for CASSLGSGTLYEQYF.

Ten or more counts support this clonotype. This chain joins TRBV6-4 and TRBJ2-2; 9 bases align to TRBD2. The germline gives CDR1 MRHNA, CDR2 SNTAGT. V lost 3 bases and J lost 6; bases outside the gene matches: 8. The CDR3 is 16 residues long. This CDR3 is CASSEVRGGQAGELFF. DNA of the CDR3: TGTGCCAGCAGTGAAGTGCGGGGGGGCCAAGCCGGGGAGCTGTTTTTT.